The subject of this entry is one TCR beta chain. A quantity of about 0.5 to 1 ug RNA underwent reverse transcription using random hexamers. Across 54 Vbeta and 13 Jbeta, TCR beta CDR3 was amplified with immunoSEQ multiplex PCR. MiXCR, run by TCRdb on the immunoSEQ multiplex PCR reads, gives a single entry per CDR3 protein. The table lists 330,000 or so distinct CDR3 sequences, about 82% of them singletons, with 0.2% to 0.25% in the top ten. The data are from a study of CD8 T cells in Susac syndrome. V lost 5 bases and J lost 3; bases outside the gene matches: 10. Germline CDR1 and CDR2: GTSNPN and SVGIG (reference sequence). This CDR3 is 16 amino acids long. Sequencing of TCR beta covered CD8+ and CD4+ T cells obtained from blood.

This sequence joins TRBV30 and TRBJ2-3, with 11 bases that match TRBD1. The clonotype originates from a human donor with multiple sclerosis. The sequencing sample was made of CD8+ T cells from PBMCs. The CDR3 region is CAWAPGTGGLTDTQYF. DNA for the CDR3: TGTGCCTGGGCCCCCGGGACAGGGGGACTAACAGATACGCAGTATTTT.